The source of this TCR beta chain is a study of cytomegalovirus exposure and HLA in healthy donors. Using immunoSEQ multiplex PCR, the repertoire was profiled, and TCRdb retains in-frame clones only, with some absent. Among over 45,000 clones listed, roughly nine tenths were seen once. On this clone: The antigen is unknown.

General study points: Cytomegalovirus association was assigned to about 150 TCR beta chains. Specificity for CMV antigens was confirmed in vitro for a few of the CMV-associated chains. One later analysis, an examination of the roughly 130 validation repertoires, found that first-cohort TCR clusters tended to co-occur in them.

After removal of 1 base from V and 2 bases from J, the junction contained 11 bases not matched to a gene. This CDR3 has 17 amino acids. Germline CDR1 GTSNPN, CDR2 SVGIG (reference sequence). Source material: PBMCs. The chain joins TRBV30 to TRBJ2-1; 7 bases fit TRBD2. The TCR originated in a man younger than 35 in good health and CMV-seronegative. The CDR3 coding sequence is TGTGCCTGGAGTGATCTGGCGCCGGGGGGACCCTACAATGAGCAGTTCTTC. Amino acids: CAWSDLAPGGPYNEQFF. The full variable domain, with the rest looked up from reference TRBV30 and TRBJ2-1, is SQTIHQWPATLVQPVGSPLSLECTVEGTSNPNLYWYRQAAGRGLQLLFYSVGIGQISSEVPQNLSASRPQDRQFILSSKKLLLSDSGFYLCAWSDLAPGGPYNEQFFGPGTRLTVL.